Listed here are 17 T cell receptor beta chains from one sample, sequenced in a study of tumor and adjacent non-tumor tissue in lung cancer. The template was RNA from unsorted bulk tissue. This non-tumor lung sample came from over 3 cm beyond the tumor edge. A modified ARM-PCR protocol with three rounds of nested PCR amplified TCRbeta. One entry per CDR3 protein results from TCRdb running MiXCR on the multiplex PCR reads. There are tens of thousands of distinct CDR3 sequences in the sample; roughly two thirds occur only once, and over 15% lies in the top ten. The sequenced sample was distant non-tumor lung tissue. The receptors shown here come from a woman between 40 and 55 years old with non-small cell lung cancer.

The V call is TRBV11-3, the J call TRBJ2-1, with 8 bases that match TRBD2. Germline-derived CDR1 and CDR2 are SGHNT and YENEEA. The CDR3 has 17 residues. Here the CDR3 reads CDRSHGRLVAGSDEQFF. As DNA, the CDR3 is TGTGACAGGAGCCACGGGCGGTTGGTAGCGGGAAGCGATGAGCAGTTCTTC.

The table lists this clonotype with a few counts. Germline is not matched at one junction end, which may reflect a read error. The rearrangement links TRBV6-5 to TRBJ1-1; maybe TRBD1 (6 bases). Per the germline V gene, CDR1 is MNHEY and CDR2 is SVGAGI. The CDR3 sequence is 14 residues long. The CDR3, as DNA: TGTGCCAGCAGCAGCCTGGGACGGGACACTGATGCTTCCTTC. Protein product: CASSSLGRDTDASF.

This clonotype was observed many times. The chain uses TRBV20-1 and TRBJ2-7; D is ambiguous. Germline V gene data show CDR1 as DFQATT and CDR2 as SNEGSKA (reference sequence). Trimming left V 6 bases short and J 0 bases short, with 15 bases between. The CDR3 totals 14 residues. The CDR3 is CSADPVRSSYEQYF. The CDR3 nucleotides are TGCAGTGCAGACCCGGTGAGGAGCTCCTACGAGCAGTACTTC.

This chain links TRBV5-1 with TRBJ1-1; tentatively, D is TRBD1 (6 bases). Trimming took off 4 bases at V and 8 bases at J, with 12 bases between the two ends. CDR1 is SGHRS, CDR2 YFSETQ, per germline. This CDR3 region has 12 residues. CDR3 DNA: TGCGCCAGCAGCCCTGGACAGAACGAAGCTTTCTTT. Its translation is CASSPGQNEAFF.

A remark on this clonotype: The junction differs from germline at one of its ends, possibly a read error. CDR3: CSASRRASSTNTQYF. Written as DNA, the CDR3 is TGCAGTGCTAGCAGGAGGGCCTCTAGCACAAATACGCAGTATTTT. The chain employs TRBV20-1 and TRBJ2-3; TRBD2 is a possible D gene (6 bases). CDR3 size: 15 residues. Germline CDR1 reads DFQATT; CDR2 reads SNEGSKA (reference sequence).

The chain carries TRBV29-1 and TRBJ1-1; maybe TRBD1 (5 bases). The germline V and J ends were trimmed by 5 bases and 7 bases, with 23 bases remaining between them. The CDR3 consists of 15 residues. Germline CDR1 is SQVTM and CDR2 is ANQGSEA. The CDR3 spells CSVRTRGARGSEAFF. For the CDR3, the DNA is TGCAGCGTTCGGACTCGAGGGGCGCGGGGCAGTGAAGCTTTCTTT.

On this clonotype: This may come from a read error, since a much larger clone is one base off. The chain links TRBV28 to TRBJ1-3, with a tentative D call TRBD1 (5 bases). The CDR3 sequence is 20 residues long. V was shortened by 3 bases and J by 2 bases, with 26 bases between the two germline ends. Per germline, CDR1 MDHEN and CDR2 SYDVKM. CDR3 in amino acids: CASSLVGVRGVIPPGNTIYF. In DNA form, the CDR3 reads TGTGCCAGCAGTTTGGTGGGGGTTAGGGGTGTAATCCCTCCTGGAAACACCATATATTTT.

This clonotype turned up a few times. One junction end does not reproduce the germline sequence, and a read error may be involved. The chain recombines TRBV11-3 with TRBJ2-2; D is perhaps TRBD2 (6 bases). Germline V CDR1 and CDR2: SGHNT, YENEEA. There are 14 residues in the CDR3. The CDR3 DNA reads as TGTGCCAGCAGCTCTCGGGGCAACACCGGGGGGCTGTTTTTT. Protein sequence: CASSSRGNTGGLFF.

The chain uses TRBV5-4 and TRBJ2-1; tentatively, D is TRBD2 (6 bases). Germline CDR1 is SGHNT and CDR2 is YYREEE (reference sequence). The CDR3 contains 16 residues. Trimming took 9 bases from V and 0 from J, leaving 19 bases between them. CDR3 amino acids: CANSLAWASSYNEQFF. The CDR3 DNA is TGTGCCAACAGTCTAGCGTGGGCCAGCTCCTACAATGAGCAGTTCTTC.

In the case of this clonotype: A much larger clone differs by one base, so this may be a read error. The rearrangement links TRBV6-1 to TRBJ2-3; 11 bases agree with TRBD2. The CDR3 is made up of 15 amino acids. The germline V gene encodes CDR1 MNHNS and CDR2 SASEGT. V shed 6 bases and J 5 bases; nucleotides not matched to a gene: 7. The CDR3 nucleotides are TGTGCCAGCAGAGGTAGCGGGGGGGCCTTAGATACGCAGTATTTT. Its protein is CASRGSGGALDTQYF.

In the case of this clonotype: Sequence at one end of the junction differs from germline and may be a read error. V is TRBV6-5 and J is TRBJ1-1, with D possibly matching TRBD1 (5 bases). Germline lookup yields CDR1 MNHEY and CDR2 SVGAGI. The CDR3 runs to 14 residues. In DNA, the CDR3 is TGTGCCAGTACTATAAATCTGGACAACACCGAAGCTTTCTTT. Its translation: CASTINLDNTEAFF.

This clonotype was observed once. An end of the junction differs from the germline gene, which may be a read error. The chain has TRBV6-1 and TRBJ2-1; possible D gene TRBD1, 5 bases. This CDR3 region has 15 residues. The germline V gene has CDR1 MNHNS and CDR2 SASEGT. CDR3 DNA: TGTGACAGCACAGTTCCAGGGTGCACCTACAATGAGCAGTTCTTC. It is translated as CDSTVPGCTYNEQFF.

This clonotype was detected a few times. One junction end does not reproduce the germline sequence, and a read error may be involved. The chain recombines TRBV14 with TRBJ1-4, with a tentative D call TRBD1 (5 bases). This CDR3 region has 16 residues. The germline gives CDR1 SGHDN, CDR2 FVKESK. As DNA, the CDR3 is TGTGCCAGCAGCCAGGAACGACAGACAACTAATGAAAAACTGGTTTTT. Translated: CASSQERQTTNEKLVF.

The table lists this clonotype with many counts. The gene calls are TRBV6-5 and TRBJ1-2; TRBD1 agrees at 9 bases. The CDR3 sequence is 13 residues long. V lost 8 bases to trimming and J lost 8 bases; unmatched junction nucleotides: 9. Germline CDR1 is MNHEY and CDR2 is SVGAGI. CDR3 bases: TGTGCCAGCCGGTGGACAGGGGATGGAGGCTACACCTTC. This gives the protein CASRWTGDGGYTF.

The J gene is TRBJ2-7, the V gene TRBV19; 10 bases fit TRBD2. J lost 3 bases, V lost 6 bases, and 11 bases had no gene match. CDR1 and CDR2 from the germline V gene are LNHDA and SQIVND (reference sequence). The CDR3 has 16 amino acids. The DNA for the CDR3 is TGTGCCAGTAGGGCCGGGACTAGCGAGAGAGACTACGAGCAGTACTTC. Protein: CASRAGTSERDYEQYF. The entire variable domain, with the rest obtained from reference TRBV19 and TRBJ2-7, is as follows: DGGITQSPKYLFRKEGQNVTLSCEQNLNHDAMYWYRQDPGQGLRLIYYSQIVNDFQKGDIAEGYSVSREKKESFPLTVTSAQKNPTAFYLCASRAGTSERDYEQYFGPGTRLTVT.

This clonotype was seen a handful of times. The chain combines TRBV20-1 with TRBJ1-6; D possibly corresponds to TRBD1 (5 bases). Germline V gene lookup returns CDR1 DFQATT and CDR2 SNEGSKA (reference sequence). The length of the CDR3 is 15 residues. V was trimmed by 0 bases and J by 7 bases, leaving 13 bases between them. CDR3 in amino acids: CSARDRGSSNSPLHF. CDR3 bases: TGCAGTGCTAGAGATCGGGGGTCTAGCAATTCACCCCTCCACTTT.

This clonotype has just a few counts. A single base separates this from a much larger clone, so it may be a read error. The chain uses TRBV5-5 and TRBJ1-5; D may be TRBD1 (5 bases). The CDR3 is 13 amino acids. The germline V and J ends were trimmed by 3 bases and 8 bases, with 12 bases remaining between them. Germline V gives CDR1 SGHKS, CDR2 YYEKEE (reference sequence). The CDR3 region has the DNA TGTGCCAGCAGCTGGGGACGGAACAAGCCCCAGCATTTT. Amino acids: CASSWGRNKPQHF.